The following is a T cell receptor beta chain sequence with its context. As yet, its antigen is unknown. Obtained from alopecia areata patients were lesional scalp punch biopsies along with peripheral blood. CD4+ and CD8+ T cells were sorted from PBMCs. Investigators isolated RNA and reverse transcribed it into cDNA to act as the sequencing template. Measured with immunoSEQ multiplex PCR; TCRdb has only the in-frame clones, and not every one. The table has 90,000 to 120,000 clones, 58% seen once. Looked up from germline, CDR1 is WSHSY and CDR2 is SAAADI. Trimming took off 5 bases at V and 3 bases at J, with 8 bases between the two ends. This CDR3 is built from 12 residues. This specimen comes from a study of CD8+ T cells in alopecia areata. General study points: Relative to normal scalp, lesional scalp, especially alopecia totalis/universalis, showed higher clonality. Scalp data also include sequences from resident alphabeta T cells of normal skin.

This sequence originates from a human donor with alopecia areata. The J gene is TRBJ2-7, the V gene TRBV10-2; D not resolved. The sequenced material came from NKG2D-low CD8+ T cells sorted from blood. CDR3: CASSHNDYEQYF. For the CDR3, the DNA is TGCGCCAGCAGTCACAACGACTACGAGCAGTACTTC.